This TCR beta chain was recovered during a study of beta chain features in type 1 diabetes. The study, taken as a whole, reports: There was no resolution here of whether HLA type influences TCRB rearrangement. cDNA-based reads could over-represent cells with high TCR expression. In comparison with healthy donors, patients had naive, central memory and Treg TCRB repertoires that appeared more similar.

Expressed TCRB transcripts got sequenced, as all isolated RNA was reverse transcribed. The study sequenced naive, central memory and regulatory T cell samples to an average of about 3.57 million reads. Data came from immunoSEQ multiplex PCR; TCRdb stores just in-frame clones and leaves some out. Here the sample spans over 700,000 clones, roughly a sixth being singletons. The sample holds a few counts of this clone. Its antigen is unidentified. The CDR3 has 14 amino acids. With V trimmed by 0 bases and J by 4 bases, 2 bases remained unmatched. Looked up from germline, CDR1 is LNHNV and CDR2 is YYDKDF (reference sequence).

The V gene is TRBV15, the J gene TRBJ1-2; 7 bases match TRBD1. This TCR came from a woman under 30 in good health. The sequencing sample was made of naive CD4+ T cells from blood. The CDR3 bases are TGTGCCACCAGCAGAGAAAGGGGGCTCTATGGCTACACCTTC. Residues: CATSRERGLYGYTF.